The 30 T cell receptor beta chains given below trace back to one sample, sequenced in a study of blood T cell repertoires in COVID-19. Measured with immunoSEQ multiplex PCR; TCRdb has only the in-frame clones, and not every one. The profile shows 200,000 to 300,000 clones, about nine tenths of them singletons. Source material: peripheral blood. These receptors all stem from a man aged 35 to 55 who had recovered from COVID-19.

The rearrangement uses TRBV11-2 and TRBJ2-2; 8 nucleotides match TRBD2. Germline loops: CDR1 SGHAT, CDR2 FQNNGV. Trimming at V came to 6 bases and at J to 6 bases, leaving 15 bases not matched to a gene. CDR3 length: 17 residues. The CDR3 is CASSYPRYRGGSGELFF. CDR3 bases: TGTGCCAGCAGTTACCCAAGATATCGGGGGGGCTCCGGGGAGCTGTTTTTT.

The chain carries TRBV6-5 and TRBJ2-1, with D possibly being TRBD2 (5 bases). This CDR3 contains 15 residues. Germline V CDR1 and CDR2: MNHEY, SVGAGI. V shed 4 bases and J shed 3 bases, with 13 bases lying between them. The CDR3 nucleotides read TGTGCCAGCAGTTGGGTTAGTCGGGGCTACAATGAGCAGTTCTTC. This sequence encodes CASSWVSRGYNEQFF.

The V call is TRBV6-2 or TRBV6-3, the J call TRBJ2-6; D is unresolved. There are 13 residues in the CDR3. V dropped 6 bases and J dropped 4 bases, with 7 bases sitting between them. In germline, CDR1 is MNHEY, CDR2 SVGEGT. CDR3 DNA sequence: TGTGCCAGCAGCCTAAAAGGGGCCAACGTCCTGACTTTC. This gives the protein CASSLKGANVLTF.

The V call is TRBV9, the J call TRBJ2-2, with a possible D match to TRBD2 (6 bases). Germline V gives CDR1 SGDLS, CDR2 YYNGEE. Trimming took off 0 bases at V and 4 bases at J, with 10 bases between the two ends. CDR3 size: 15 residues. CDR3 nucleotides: TGTGCCAGCAGCGTAGGGGACTCTTTCACCGGGGAGCTGTTTTTT. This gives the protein CASSVGDSFTGELFF.

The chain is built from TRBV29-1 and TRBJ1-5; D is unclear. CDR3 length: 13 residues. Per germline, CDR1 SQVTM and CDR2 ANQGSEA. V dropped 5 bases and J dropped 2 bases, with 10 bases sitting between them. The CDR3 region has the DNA TGCAGCGTTAGCCGGGAGCGCAATCAGCCCCAGCATTTT. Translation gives CSVSRERNQPQHF. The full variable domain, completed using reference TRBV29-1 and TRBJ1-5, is SAVISQKPSRDICQRGTSLTIQCQVDSQVTMMFWYRQQPGQSLTLIATANQGSEATYESGFVIDKFPISRPNLTFSTLTVSNMSPEDSSIYLCSVSRERNQPQHFGDGTRLSIL.

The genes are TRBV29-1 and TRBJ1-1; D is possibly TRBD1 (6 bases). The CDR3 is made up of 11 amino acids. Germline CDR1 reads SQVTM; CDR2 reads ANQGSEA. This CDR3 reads CSTEGTSGAFF. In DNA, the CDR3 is TGCAGTACTGAGGGGACAAGTGGAGCTTTCTTT.

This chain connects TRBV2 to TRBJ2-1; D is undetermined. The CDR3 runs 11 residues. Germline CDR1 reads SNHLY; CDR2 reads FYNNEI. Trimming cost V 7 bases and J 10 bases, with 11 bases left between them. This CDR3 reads CASNLYTEQFF. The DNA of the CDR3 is TGTGCCAGCAATCTCTATACCGAGCAGTTCTTC. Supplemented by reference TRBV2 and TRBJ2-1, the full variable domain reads EPEVTQTPSHQVTQMGQEVILRCVPISNHLYFYWYRQILGQKVEFLVSFYNNEISEKSEIFDDQFSVERPDGSNFTLKIRSTKLEDSAMYFCASNLYTEQFFGPGTRLTVL.

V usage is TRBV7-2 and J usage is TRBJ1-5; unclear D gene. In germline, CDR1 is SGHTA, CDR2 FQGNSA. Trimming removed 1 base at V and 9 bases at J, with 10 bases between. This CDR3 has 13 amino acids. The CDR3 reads CASSLGPRGPQHF. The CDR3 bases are TGTGCCAGCAGCTTAGGGCCCAGAGGGCCCCAGCATTTT.

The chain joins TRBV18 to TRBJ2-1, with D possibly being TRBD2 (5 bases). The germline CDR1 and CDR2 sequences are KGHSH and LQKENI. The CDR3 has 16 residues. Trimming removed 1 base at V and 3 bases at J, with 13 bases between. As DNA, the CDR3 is TGTGCCAGCTCACCACTGTTGCGGGCCAGCTACAATGAGCAGTTCTTC. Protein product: CASSPLLRASYNEQFF.

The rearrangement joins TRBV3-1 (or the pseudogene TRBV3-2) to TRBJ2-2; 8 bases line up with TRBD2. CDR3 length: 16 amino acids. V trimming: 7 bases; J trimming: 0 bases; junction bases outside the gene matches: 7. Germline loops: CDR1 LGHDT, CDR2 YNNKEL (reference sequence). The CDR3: CASIGGGPPNTGELFF. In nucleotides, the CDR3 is TGTGCCAGCATCGGGGGGGGCCCCCCGAACACCGGGGAGCTGTTTTTT.

CDR3 residues: CASSWTGPQREAFF. The CDR3 DNA follows: TGTGCCAGCAGTTGGACAGGCCCTCAGAGGGAAGCTTTCTTT. The gene calls are TRBV6-2 or TRBV6-3 and TRBJ1-1; 7 nucleotides line up with TRBD1. CDR1 is MNHEY, CDR2 SVGEGT, per germline. The length of the CDR3 is 14 residues. V lost 4 bases to trimming and J lost 8 bases; unmatched junction nucleotides: 10.

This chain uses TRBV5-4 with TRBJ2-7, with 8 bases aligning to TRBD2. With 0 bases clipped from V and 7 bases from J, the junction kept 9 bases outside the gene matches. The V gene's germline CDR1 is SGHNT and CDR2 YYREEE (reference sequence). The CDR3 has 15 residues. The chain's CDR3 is CASSLGSRAGDEQYF. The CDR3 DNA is TGTGCCAGCAGCTTGGGGTCTCGAGCGGGGGATGAGCAGTACTTC.

CDR3 region: CASSLAWQNGYTF. CDR3 bases: TGTGCCAGCAGTTTAGCGTGGCAGAATGGCTACACCTTC. This chain links TRBV12-3 or TRBV12-4 with TRBJ1-2; D uncertain. CDR3 size: 13 residues. V lost 0 bases and J 6 bases, leaving 8 bases between the germline ends.

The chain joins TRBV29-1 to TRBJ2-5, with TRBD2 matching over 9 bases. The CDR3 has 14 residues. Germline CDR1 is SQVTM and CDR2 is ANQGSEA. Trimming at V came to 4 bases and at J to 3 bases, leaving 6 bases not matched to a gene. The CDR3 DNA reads TGCAGCGTTGGAGTGGCTAGCGGGAAAGAGACCCAGTACTTC. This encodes CSVGVASGKETQYF.

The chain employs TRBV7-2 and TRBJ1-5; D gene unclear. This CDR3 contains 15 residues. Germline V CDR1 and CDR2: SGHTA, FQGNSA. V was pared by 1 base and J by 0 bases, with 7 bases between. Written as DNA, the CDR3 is TGTGCCAGCAGCTTAGGGGAGCATAGCAATCAGCCCCAGCATTTT. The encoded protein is CASSLGEHSNQPQHF.

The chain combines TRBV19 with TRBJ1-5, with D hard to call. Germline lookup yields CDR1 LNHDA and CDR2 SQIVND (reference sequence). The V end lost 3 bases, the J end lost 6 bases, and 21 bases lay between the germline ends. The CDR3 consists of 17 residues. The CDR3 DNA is TGTGCCAGTAGTATGGTCGTGTGGGGAGGCGTAGCTCAGCCCCAGCATTTT. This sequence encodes CASSMVVWGGVAQPQHF.

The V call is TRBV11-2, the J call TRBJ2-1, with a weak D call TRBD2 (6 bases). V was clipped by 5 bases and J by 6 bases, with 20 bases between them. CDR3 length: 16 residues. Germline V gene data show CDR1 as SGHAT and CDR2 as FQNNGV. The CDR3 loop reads CASSHSGGRRGNEQFF. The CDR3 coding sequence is TGTGCCAGCAGCCATTCAGGAGGTCGGAGGGGCAATGAGCAGTTCTTC.

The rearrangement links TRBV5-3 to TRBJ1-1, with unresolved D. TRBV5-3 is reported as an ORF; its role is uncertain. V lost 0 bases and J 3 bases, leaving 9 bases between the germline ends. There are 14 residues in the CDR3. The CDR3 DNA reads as TGTGCCAGAAGCTTGGACAGATACTACACTGAAGCTTTCTTT. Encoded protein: CARSLDRYYTEAFF.

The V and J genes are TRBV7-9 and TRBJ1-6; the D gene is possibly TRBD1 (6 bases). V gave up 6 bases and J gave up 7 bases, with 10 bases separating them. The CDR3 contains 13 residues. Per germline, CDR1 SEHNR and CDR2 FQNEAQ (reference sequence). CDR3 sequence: CASRQGSNSPLHF. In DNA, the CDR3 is TGTGCCAGCAGACAGGGCTCGAATTCACCCCTCCACTTT.

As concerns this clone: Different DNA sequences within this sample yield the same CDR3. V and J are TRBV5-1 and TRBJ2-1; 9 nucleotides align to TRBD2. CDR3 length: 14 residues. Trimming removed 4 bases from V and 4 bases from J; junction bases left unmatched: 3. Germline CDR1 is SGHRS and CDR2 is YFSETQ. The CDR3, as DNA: TGCGCCAGCAGCATTAGCGGGAGTTACAATGAGCAGTTCTTC. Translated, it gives CASSISGSYNEQFF.

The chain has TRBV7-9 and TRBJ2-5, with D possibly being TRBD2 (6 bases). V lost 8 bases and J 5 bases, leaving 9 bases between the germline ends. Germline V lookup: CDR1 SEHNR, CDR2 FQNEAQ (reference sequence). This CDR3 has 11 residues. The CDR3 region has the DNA TGTGCCAGCCCGGCGGGGGAGACCCAGTACTTC. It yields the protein CASPAGETQYF.

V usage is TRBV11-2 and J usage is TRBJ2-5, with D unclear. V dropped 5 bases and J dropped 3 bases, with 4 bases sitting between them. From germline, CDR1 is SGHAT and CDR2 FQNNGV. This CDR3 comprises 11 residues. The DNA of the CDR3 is TGTGCCAGCAGCCCCGAAGAGACCCAGTACTTC. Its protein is CASSPEETQYF.

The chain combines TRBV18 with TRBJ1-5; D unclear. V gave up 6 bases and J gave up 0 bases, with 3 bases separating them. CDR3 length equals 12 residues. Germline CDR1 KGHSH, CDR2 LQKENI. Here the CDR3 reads CASSHSNQPQHF. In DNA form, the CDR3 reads TGTGCCAGCTCCCATAGCAATCAGCCCCAGCATTTT. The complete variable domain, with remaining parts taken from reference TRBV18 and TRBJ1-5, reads NAGVMQNPRHLVRRRGQEARLRCSPMKGHSHVYWYRQLPEEGLKFMVYLQKENIIDESGMPKERFSAEFPKEGPSILRIQQVVRGDSAAYFCASSHSNQPQHFGDGTRLSIL.

This CDR3 reads CASSLGGGFEQYF. CDR3 in DNA: TGTGCCAGCAGCTTAGGGGGGGGGTTCGAGCAGTACTTC. This chain joins TRBV7-3 and TRBJ2-7; TRBD2 aligns across 7 bases. Germline V lookup: CDR1 SGHTA, CDR2 FQGTGA. This CDR3 is built from 13 residues. V was clipped by 2 bases and J by 6 bases; unmatched bases: 4.

Here the CDR3 reads CAWSDNRVGGQPQHF. CDR3 bases: TGTGCCTGGAGTGATAACAGGGTTGGTGGGCAGCCCCAGCATTTT. The genes are TRBV30 and TRBJ1-5, with a tentative D call TRBD1 (6 bases). The length of the CDR3 is 15 residues. From germline, CDR1 is GTSNPN and CDR2 SVGIG (reference sequence). The V gene lost 1 base and the J gene lost 7 bases, with 17 bases spanning the gap.

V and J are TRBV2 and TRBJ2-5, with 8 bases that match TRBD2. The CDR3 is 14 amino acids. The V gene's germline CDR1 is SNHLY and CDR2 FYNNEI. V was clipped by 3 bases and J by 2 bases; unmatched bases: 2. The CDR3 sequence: CASSDASGQETQYF. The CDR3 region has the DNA TGTGCCAGCAGTGACGCTAGCGGGCAAGAGACCCAGTACTTC.

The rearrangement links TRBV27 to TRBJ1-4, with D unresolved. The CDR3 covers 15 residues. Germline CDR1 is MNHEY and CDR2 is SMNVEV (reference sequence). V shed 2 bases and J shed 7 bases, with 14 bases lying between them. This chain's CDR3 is CASSLAGRRGEKLFF. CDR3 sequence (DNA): TGTGCCAGCAGTTTAGCGGGGAGGCGAGGTGAAAAACTGTTTTTT.

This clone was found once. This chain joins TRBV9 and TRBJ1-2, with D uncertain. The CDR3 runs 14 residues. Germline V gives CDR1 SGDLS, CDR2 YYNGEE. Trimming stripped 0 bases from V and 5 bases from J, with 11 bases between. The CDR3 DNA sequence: TGTGCCAGCAGCGTAGGGGCGTATCGTTATGGCTACACCTTC. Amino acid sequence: CASSVGAYRYGYTF. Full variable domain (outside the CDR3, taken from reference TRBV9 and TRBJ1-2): DSGVTQTPKHLITATGQRVTLRCSPRSGDLSVYWYQQSLDQGLQFLIQYYNGEERAKGNILERFSAQQFPDLHSELNLSSLELGDSALYFCASSVGAYRYGYTFGSGTRLTVV.

The DNA for the CDR3 is TGTGCCATCAGTGAGAGACTAGCGGGAGAAGAGACCCAGTACTTC. It yields the protein CAISERLAGEETQYF. The chain carries TRBV10-3 and TRBJ2-5; 12 bases fit TRBD2. The trim removed 2 bases at V and 3 bases at J, leaving 1 base unmatched. Germline CDR1 and CDR2: ENHRY and SYGVKD. The CDR3 has 15 residues.

The DNA for the CDR3 is TGTGCCAGCAGGAGGGGACAGGGGTGGTCAGAGACCCAGTACTTC. Translating it yields CASRRGQGWSETQYF. The chain couples TRBV7-9 to TRBJ2-5, with 10 bases lining up with TRBD1. Trimming took 6 bases from V and 4 from J; bases not matched to a gene: 8. The CDR3 covers 15 residues. In germline, CDR1 is SEHNR, CDR2 FQNEAQ (reference sequence).